Listed below are T cell receptor beta chains from one sample, sequenced in a study of OX40 agonist ivuxolimab in advanced cancers. Assay used: immunoSEQ multiplex PCR; TCRdb lists only in-frame clones, some missing. The table has roughly 70,000 clones, 80% to 90% seen once; the top ten hold 4% to 4.5%. This specimen consisted of CD4+ or CD8+ T cells sorted from blood, obtained in a trial of the OX40 agonist ivuxolimab. The receptors derive from an adult with an advanced solid tumor such as melanoma, head and neck, liver or kidney cancer. The CDR3 runs from the conserved cysteine through the conserved F or W. D genes are given only for firm matches. Size values are once, few and many counts, or a class for expanded clones, and some rows have none.

V gene: TRBV10-3; D gene: NA; J gene: TRBJ1-2; clone size: NA; CDR3 protein: CAISETGINNGYTF; CDR3 DNA: TGTGCCATCAGTGAAACAGGGATCAATAATGGCTACACCTTC
V gene: TRBV30; D gene: NA; J gene: TRBJ2-3; clone size: NA; CDR3 protein: CAWSAAGLTDTQYF; CDR3 DNA: TGTGCCTGGAGTGCCGCAGGGTTAACAGATACGCAGTATTTT
V gene: TRBV11-3; D gene: NA; J gene: TRBJ1-2; clone size: NA; CDR3 protein: CASSPEGRDANYGYTF; CDR3 DNA: TGTGCCAGCAGCCCCGAGGGTCGGGACGCTAACTATGGCTACACCTTC
V gene: TRBV29-1; D gene: TRBD1; J gene: TRBJ1-1; clone size: NA; CDR3 protein: CSVVQQGDTEAFF; CDR3 DNA: TGCAGCGTCGTACAACAGGGGGACACTGAAGCTTTCTTT
V gene: TRBV7-3; D gene: TRBD1; J gene: TRBJ2-1; clone size: NA; CDR3 protein: CASSQDRGGYNEQFF; CDR3 DNA: TGTGCCAGCAGCCAAGACAGGGGAGGCTACAATGAGCAGTTCTTC
V gene: TRBV5-4; D gene: NA; J gene: TRBJ1-1; clone size: NA; CDR3 protein: CASSRFSRQDTEAFF; CDR3 DNA: TGTGCCAGCAGCCGATTTTCACGACAGGACACTGAAGCTTTCTTT
V gene: TRBV5-1; D gene: NA; J gene: TRBJ2-5; clone size: NA; CDR3 protein: CASSSIRGETQYF; CDR3 DNA: TGCGCCAGCAGCTCCATCCGGGGGGAGACCCAGTACTTC
V gene: TRBV5-1; D gene: TRBD2; J gene: TRBJ2-5; clone size: NA; CDR3 protein: CASSEGGLAPQETQYF; CDR3 DNA: TGCGCCAGCAGCGAGGGAGGACTAGCGCCGCAAGAGACCCAGTACTTC
V gene: TRBV5-1; D gene: NA; J gene: TRBJ1-3; clone size: NA; CDR3 protein: CASSRDITGNTIYF; CDR3 DNA: TGCGCCAGCAGCCGGGACATTACTGGAAACACCATATATTTT
V gene: TRBV4-3; D gene: NA; J gene: TRBJ2-5; clone size: NA; CDR3 protein: CASSQAQGETQYF; CDR3 DNA: TGCGCCAGCAGCCAAGCACAAGGGGAGACCCAGTACTTC
V gene: TRBV2; D gene: TRBD1; J gene: TRBJ2-3; clone size: NA; CDR3 protein: CASRRQGTDTQYF; CDR3 DNA: TGTGCCAGCAGAAGACAGGGAACAGATACGCAGTATTTT
V gene: TRBV5-4; D gene: NA; J gene: TRBJ1-3; clone size: NA; CDR3 protein: CASSLGTTGRATIYF; CDR3 DNA: TGTGCCAGCAGCTTGGGGACAACTGGGCGGGCCACCATATATTTT
V gene: TRBV15; D gene: NA; J gene: TRBJ2-5; clone size: NA; CDR3 protein: CATSRDQETQYF; CDR3 DNA: TGTGCCACCAGCAGGGACCAAGAGACCCAGTACTTC
V gene: TRBV27; D gene: NA; J gene: TRBJ1-5; clone size: once; CDR3 protein: CASSYSFGASQPQHF; CDR3 DNA: TGTGCCAGCAGTTACTCCTTCGGGGCCAGCCAGCCCCAGCATTTT
V gene: TRBV27; D gene: NA; J gene: TRBJ2-2; clone size: NA; CDR3 protein: CASSPRTGRSTYTGELFF; CDR3 DNA: TGTGCCAGCAGTCCCAGGACGGGGAGGTCTACTTACACCGGGGAGCTGTTTTTT
V gene: TRBV2; D gene: TRBD1; J gene: TRBJ1-1; clone size: NA; CDR3 protein: CASTGGGTEAFF; CDR3 DNA: TGTGCCAGTACAGGGGGGGGCACTGAAGCTTTCTTT
V gene: TRBV7-9; D gene: NA; J gene: TRBJ1-1; clone size: NA; CDR3 protein: CASSPGGAEAFF; CDR3 DNA: TGTGCCAGCAGCCCGGGGGGGGCTGAAGCTTTCTTT
V gene: TRBV19; D gene: NA; J gene: TRBJ2-5; clone size: once; CDR3 protein: CASSFREQETQYF; CDR3 DNA: TGTGCCAGTAGTTTCCGGGAACAAGAGACCCAGTACTTC
V gene: TRBV18; D gene: TRBD2; J gene: TRBJ2-1; clone size: once; CDR3 protein: CASSLWAAGAGSYNEQFF; CDR3 DNA: TGTGCCAGCTCACTTTGGGCGGCGGGAGCAGGCTCCTACAATGAGCAGTTCTTC